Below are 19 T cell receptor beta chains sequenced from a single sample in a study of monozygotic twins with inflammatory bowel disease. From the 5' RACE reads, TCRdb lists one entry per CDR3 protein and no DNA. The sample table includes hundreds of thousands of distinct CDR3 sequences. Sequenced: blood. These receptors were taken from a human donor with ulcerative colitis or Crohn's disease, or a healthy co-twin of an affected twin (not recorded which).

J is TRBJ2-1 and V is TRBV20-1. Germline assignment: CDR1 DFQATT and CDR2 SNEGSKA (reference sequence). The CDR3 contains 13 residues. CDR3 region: CSARDPSYNEQFF.

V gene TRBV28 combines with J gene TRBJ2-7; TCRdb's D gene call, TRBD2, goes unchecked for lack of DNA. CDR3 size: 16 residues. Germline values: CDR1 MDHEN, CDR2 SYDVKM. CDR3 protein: CASSSGGTGAPYEQYF. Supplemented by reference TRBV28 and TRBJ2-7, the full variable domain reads DVKVTQSSRYLVKRTGEKVFLECVQDMDHENMFWYRQDPGLGLRLIYFSYDVKMKEKGDIPEGYSVSREKKERFSLILESASTNQTSMYLCASSSGGTGAPYEQYFGPGTRLTVT.

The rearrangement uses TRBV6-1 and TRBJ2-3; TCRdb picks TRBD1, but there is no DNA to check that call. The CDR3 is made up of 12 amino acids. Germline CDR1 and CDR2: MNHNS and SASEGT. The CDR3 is CASSGPTGGQYF.

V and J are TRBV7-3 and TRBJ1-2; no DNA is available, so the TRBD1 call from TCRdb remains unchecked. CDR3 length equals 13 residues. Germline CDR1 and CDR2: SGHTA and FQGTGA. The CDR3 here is CASSLGQGGGYTF.

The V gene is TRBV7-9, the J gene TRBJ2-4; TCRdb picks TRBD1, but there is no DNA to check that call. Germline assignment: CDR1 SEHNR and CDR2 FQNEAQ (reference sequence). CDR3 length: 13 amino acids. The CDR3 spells CASSPLPKNIQYF.

CDR3: CATSRDNSRSGNTIYF. The genes are TRBV15 and TRBJ1-3. The CDR3 is made up of 16 amino acids. CDR1 is LNHNV, CDR2 YYDKDF, per germline (reference sequence). The complete variable domain, with remaining parts taken from reference TRBV15 and TRBJ1-3, reads DAMVIQNPRYQVTQFGKPVTLSCSQTLNHNVMYWYQQKSSQAPKLLFHYYDKDFNNEADTPDNFQSRRPNTSFCFLDIRSPGLGDTAMYLCATSRDNSRSGNTIYFGEGSWLTVV.

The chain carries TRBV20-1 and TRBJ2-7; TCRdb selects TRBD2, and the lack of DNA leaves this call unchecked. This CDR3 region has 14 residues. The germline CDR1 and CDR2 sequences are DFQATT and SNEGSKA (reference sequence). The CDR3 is CSAGGTSGAYEQYF.

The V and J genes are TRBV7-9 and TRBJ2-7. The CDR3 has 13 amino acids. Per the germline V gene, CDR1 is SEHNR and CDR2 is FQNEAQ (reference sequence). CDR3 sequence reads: CASTWQDPYEQYF.

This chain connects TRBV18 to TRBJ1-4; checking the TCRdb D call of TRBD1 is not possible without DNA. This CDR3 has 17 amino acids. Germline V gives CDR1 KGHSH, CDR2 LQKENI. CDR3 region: CASSPPGRGQSNEKLFF.

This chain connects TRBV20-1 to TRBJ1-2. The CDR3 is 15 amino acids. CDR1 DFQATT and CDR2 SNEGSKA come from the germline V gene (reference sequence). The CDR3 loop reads CSARDTGASLYGYTF.

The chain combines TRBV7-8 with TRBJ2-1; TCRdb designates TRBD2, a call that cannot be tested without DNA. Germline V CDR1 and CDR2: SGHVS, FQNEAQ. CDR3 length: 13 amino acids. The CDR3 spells CASSNSRQNEQFF.

The CDR3 sequence: CASSPGTTIAKNIQYF. This chain links TRBV19 with TRBJ2-4; the D call of TRBD1 rests on TCRdb alone, since no DNA is present to check it. Germline lookup yields CDR1 LNHDA and CDR2 SQIVND (reference sequence). CDR3 length: 16 residues.

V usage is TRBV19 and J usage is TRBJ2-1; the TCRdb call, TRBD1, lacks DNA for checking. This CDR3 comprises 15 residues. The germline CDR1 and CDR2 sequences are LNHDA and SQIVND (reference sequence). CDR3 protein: CASSSGRAGGNEQFF.

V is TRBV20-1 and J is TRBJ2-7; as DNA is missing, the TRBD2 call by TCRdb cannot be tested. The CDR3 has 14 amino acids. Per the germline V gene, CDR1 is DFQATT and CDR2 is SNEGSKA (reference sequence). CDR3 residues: CSADPTSGRSGQYF.

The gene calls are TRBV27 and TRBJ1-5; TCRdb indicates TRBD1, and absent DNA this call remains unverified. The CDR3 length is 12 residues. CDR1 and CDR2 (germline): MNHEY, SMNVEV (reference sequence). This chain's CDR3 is CASGDRDQPQHF.

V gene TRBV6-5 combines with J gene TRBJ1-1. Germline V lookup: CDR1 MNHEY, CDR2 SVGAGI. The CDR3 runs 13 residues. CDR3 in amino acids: CASSPRSSREAFF.

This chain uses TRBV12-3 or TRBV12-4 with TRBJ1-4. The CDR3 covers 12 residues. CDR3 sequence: CASSSVQEKLFF.

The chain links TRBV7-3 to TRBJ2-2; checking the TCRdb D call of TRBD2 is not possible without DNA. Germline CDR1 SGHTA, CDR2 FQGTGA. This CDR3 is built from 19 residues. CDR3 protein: CASSQTSGASLGAAGELFF.

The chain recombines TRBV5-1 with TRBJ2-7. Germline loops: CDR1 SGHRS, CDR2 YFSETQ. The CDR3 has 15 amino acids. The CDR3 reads CASSLGSATYYEQYF.